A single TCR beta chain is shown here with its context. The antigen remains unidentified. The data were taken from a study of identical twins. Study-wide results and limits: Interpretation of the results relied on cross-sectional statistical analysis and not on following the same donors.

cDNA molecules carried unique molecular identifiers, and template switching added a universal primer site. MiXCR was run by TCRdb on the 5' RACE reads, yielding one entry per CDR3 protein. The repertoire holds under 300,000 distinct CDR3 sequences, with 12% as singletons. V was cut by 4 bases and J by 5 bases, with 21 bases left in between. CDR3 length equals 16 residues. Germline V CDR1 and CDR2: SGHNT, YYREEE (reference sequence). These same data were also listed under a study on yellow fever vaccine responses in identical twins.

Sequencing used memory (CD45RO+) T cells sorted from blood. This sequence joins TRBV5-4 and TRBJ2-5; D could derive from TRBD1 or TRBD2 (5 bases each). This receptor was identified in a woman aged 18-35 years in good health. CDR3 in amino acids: CASSDIGTSFEETQYF. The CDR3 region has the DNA TGTGCCAGCAGCGATATTGGGACCTCATTCGAGGAGACCCAGTACTTC.